This section outlines one T cell receptor (beta chain) sequence together with its context. Its specificity is not known. The CDR3 runs 14 residues. Germline V gene lookup returns CDR1 SQVTM and CDR2 ANQGSEA. J lost 3 bases, V lost 6 bases, and 10 bases had no gene match. This sample was included in a study of T cells in localized non-small cell lung cancer. Study-wide results and limits: Since sequencing was restricted to only one region of the tumor, intratumor heterogeneity remains a possibility.

Sequencing was performed with immunoSEQ multiplex PCR; in TCRdb, only in-frame clones are kept and a portion is missing. The table includes around 19,000 clones, roughly nine tenths detected once. The TCR sequence derives from a woman aged 40-69 years with stage I lung adenocarcinoma. This specimen consisted of peripheral blood, obtained before any cancer treatment. The J gene is TRBJ1-1, the V gene TRBV29-1; TRBD1 matches at 7 bases. The DNA of the CDR3 is TGCAGCGTAGTCCCAGGGGGATCGGACACTGAAGCTTTCTTT. Translated: CSVVPGGSDTEAFF. The variable domain in full, with the rest retrieved from reference TRBV29-1 and TRBJ1-1, is SAVISQKPSRDICQRGTSLTIQCQVDSQVTMMFWYRQQPGQSLTLIATANQGSEATYESGFVIDKFPISRPNLTFSTLTVSNMSPEDSSIYLCSVVPGGSDTEAFFGQGTRLTVV.